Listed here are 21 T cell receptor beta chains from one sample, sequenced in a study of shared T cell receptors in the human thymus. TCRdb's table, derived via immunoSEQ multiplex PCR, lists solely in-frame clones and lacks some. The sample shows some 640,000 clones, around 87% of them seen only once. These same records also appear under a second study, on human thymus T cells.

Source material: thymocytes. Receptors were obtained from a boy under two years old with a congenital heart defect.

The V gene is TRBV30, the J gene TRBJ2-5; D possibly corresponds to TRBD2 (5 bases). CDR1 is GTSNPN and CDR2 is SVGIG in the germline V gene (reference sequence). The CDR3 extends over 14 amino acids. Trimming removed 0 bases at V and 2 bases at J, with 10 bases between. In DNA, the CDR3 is TGTGCCTGGAGTGTAGGACGGGATCAAGAGACCCAGTACTTC. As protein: CAWSVGRDQETQYF.

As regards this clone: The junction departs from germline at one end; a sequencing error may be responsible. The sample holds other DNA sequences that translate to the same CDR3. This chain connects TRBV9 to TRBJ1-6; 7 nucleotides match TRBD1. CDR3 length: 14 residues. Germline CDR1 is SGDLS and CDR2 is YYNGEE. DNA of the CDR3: TGTGCCAGCAGCCTACGAACAGGGGATTCCCCCCTCCACTTT. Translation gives CASSLRTGDSPLHF.

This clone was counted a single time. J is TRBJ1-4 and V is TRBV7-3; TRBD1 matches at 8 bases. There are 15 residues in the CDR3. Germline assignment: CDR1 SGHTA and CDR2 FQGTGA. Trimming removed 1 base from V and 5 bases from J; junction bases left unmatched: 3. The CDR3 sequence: CASSLSRDRNEKLFF. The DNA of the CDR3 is TGTGCCAGCAGCTTAAGCCGGGACAGGAATGAAAAACTGTTTTTT.

CDR3 in amino acids: CASSLAQGNMNTEAFF. In nucleotides, the CDR3 is TGCGCCAGCAGCTTGGCCCAGGGCAACATGAACACTGAAGCTTTCTTT. The chain has TRBV5-1 and TRBJ1-1; the D gene is possibly TRBD1 (5 bases). CDR3 length: 16 amino acids. CDR1 is SGHRS, CDR2 YFSETQ, per germline. V lost 0 bases and J lost 0, with 12 bases in between.

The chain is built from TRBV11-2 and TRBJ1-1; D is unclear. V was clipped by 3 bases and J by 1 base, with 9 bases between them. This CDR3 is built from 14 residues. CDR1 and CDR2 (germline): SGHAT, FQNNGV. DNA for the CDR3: TGTGCCAGCAGCTTCCCCGGTCAGAACACTGAAGCTTTCTTT. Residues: CASSFPGQNTEAFF.

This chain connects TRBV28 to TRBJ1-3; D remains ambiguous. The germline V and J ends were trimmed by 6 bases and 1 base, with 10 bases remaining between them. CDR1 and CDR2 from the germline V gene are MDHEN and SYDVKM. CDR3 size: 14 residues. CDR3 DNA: TGTGCCAGCAGCCCCGGGAAGTCTGGAAACACCATATATTTT. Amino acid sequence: CASSPGKSGNTIYF.

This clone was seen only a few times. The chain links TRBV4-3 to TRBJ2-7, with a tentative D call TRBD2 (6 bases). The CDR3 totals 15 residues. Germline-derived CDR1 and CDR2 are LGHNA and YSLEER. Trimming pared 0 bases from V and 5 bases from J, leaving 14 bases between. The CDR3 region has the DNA TGCGCCAGCAGCCAAGATATACGGGAGCTACACGAGCAGTACTTC. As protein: CASSQDIRELHEQYF.

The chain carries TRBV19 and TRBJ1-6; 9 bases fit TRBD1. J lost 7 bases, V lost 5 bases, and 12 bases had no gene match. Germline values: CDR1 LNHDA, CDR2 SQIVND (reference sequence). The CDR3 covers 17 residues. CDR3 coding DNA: TGTGCCAGTAGTCCCCGGGACAGGGTATTCGTGAATTCACCCCTCCACTTT. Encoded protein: CASSPRDRVFVNSPLHF.

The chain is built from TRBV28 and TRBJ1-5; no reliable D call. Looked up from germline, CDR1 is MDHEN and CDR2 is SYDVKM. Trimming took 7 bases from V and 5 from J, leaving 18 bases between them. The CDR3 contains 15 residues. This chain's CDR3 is CASNTGPRGYQPQHF. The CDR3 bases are TGTGCCAGCAACACCGGGCCACGGGGTTATCAGCCCCAGCATTTT.

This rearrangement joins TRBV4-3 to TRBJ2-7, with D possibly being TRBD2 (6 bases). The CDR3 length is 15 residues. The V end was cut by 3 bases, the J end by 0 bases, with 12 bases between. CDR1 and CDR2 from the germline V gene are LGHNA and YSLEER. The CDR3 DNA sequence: TGCGCCAGCAGCCAGACAGACGGGGGCTCCTACGAGCAGTACTTC. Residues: CASSQTDGGSYEQYF.

The CDR3 loop is CASSLWLQASGGRDTQYF. CDR3 nucleotides: TGTGCCAGCAGCTTGTGGTTGCAGGCCAGCGGGGGCCGGGATACGCAGTATTTT. The chain recombines TRBV5-8 with TRBJ2-3, with 8 bases that match TRBD2. The CDR3 extends over 18 amino acids. In germline, CDR1 is SGHTS, CDR2 YDEGEE. The trim removed 1 base at V and 6 bases at J, leaving 16 bases unmatched. The full variable domain, rest sourced from reference TRBV5-8 and TRBJ2-3, is EAGVTQSPTHLIKTRGQQATLRCSPISGHTSVYWYQQALGLGLQFLLWYDEGEERNRGNFPPRFSGRQFPNYSSELNVNALELEDSALYLCASSLWLQASGGRDTQYFGPGTRLTVL.

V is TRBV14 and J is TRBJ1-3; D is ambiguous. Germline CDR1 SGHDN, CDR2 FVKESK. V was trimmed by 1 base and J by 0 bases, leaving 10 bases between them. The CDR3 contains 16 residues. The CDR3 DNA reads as TGTGCCAGCAGCCAAGGAATTAGTTTCTCTGGAAACACCATATATTTT. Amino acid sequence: CASSQGISFSGNTIYF.

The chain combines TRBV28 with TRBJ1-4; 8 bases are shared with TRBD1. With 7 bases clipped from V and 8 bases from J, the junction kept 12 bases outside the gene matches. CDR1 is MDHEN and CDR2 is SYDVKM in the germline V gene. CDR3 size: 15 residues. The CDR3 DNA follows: TGTGCCAGCACCTGGACAGGGAATGATCGGGAAAAACTGTTTTTT. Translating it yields CASTWTGNDREKLFF.

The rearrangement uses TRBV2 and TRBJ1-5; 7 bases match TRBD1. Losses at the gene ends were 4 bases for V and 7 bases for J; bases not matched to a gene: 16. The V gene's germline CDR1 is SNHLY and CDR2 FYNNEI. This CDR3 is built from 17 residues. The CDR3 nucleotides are TGTGCCAGCAGTGTGGAACCCGCCAGGGGGGTTGTACAGCCCCAGCATTTT. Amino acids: CASSVEPARGVVQPQHF.

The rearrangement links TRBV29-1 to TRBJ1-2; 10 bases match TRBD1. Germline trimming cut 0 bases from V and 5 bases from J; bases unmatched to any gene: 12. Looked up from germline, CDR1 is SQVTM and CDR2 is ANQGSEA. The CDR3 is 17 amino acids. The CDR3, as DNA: TGCAGCGTTGAAGATCATCGACAGGGGGCGCCTGAATATGGCTACACCTTC. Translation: CSVEDHRQGAPEYGYTF.

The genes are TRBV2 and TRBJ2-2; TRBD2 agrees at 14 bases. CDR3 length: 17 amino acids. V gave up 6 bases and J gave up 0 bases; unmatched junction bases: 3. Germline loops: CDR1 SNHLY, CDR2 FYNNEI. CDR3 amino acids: CASRGTSGSPNTGELFF. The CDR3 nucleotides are TGTGCCAGCAGAGGGACTAGCGGGAGCCCGAACACCGGGGAGCTGTTTTTT. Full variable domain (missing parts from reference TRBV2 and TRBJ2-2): EPEVTQTPSHQVTQMGQEVILRCVPISNHLYFYWYRQILGQKVEFLVSFYNNEISEKSEIFDDQFSVERPDGSNFTLKIRSTKLEDSAMYFCASRGTSGSPNTGELFFGEGSRLTVL.

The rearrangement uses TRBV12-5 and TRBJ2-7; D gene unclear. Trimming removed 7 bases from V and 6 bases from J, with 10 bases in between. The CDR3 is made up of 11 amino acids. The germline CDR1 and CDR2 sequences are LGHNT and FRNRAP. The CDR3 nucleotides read TGTGCTAGTGCCCTAAATACCGAGCAGTACTTC. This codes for CASALNTEQYF. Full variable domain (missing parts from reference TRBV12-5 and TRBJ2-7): DARVTQTPRHKVTEMGQEVTMRCQPILGHNTVFWYRQTMMQGLELLAYFRNRAPLDDSGMPKDRFSAEMPDATLATLKIQPSEPRDSAVYFCASALNTEQYFGPGTRLTVT.

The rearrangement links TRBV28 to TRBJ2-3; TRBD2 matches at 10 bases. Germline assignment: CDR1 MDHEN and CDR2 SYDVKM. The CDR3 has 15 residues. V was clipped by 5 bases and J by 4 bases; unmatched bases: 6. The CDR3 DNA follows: TGTGCCAGCAGTGAGGGACTAGCGTACCCAGATACGCAGTATTTT. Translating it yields CASSEGLAYPDTQYF.

This chain's CDR3 is CASRPGQGLYEQYF. DNA for the CDR3: TGCGCCAGCAGACCGGGACAGGGCCTCTACGAGCAGTACTTC. The J gene is TRBJ2-7, the V gene TRBV5-1; TRBD1 matches at 9 bases. The V gene's germline CDR1 is SGHRS and CDR2 YFSETQ. The CDR3 is 14 amino acids. V was pared by 5 bases and J by 3 bases, with 6 bases of the junction left unmatched.

CDR3 coding DNA: TGTGCCAGCAGCCAAGACGCGTCTAGCGGGGGAAAGCAGGGAGATACGCAGTATTTT. This translates into CASSQDASSGGKQGDTQYF. J is TRBJ2-3 and V is TRBV14, with 10 bases identical to TRBD2. The germline CDR1 and CDR2 sequences are SGHDN and FVKESK. Trimming at V came to 0 bases and at J to 5 bases, leaving 14 bases not matched to a gene. The CDR3 runs 19 residues.

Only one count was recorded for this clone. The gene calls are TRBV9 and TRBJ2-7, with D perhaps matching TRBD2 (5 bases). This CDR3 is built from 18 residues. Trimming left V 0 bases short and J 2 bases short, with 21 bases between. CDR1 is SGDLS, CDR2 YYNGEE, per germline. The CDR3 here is CASSVAGSAGSPPYEQYF. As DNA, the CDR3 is TGTGCCAGCAGCGTAGCTGGTAGCGCCGGCTCCCCCCCCTACGAGCAGTACTTC.